The rows below give T cell receptor beta chains drawn from one sample of a study of shared clonotypes between healthy human individuals. This table comes from immunoSEQ multiplex PCR, and its TCRdb copy is limited to in-frame clones, with some not included. The sample shows approximately 2.3 million clones, approximately 95% of them seen only once. The sequenced sample was naive CD4+ T cells from PBMCs. These receptors were obtained from a young man in good health. Some clones in this sample may be carry-over from other donors' samples. CDR3s include the opening cysteine and the closing phenylalanine or tryptophan. Fields, in order: V gene, D gene, clone size, J gene, CDR3 DNA, CDR3 protein. D genes are given only for firm matches. Expanded clones get a size class; other rows say once, few or many, or leave the size out.

v_gene: TRBV5-1
d_gene: -
abundance: -
j_gene: TRBJ2-1
CDR3nt: TGCGCCAGCAGCTTGGAGGCGGGGCAGTTCTTC
CDR3aa: CASSLEAGQFF

v_gene: TRBV9
d_gene: -
abundance: -
j_gene: TRBJ2-5
CDR3nt: TGTGCCAGCAGCGCTCCTAGGGAGACCCAGTACTTC
CDR3aa: CASSAPRETQYF

v_gene: TRBV6-6
d_gene: -
abundance: -
j_gene: TRBJ2-1
CDR3nt: TGTGCCAGCAGTACCCCCCAGGAGCAGTTCTTC
CDR3aa: CASSTPQEQFF

v_gene: TRBV11-3
d_gene: -
abundance: -
j_gene: TRBJ2-1
CDR3nt: TGTGCCAGCAGCCCCGCCCAGGGTTGGAATGAGCAGTTCTTC
CDR3aa: CASSPAQGWNEQFF

v_gene: TRBV6-5
d_gene: -
abundance: -
j_gene: TRBJ2-7
CDR3nt: TGTGCCAGCAGTTACTCGTCCGGGGCTTCCGGCCACGAGCAGTACTTC
CDR3aa: CASSYSSGASGHEQYF

v_gene: TRBV10-3
d_gene: -
abundance: -
j_gene: TRBJ1-5
CDR3nt: TGTGCCATCAGTGAGCAGTTGACCGTGAGGGAGCCCCAGCATTTT
CDR3aa: CAISEQLTVREPQHF

v_gene: TRBV14
d_gene: -
abundance: -
j_gene: TRBJ2-2
CDR3nt: TGTGCCAGCAGCCAAAGTCCCGCGAACACCGGGGAGCTGTTTTTT
CDR3aa: CASSQSPANTGELFF

v_gene: TRBV4-3
d_gene: -
abundance: -
j_gene: TRBJ2-2
CDR3nt: TGCGCCAGCAGCCAACAGGGCCGCACCGGAGAGCTGTTTTTT
CDR3aa: CASSQQGRTGELFF

v_gene: TRBV30
d_gene: TRBD1
abundance: -
j_gene: TRBJ2-7
CDR3nt: TGTGCCTGGAGAACCGGGACAGGGAAATACGAGCAGTACTTC
CDR3aa: CAWRTGTGKYEQYF

v_gene: TRBV28
d_gene: TRBD2
abundance: once
j_gene: TRBJ2-1
CDR3nt: TGTGCCAGCAGTTTACGCCCTAGCGGGAGTGCCAATGAGCAGTTCTTC
CDR3aa: CASSLRPSGSANEQFF

v_gene: TRBV5-1
d_gene: TRBD2
abundance: -
j_gene: TRBJ2-3
CDR3nt: TGCGCCAGCAGCTTTAGCGGGGCAAGCACAGATACGCAGTATTTT
CDR3aa: CASSFSGASTDTQYF

v_gene: TRBV4-1
d_gene: TRBD1
abundance: -
j_gene: TRBJ2-3
CDR3nt: TGCGCCAGCAGCCAAGGGCAGGGGGACCCTAGCACAGATACGCAGTATTTT
CDR3aa: CASSQGQGDPSTDTQYF

v_gene: TRBV29-1
d_gene: TRBD1
abundance: -
j_gene: TRBJ2-7
CDR3nt: TGCAGCGTTGAAGATCGGCTCCACACAGGGGGCGCATACGAGCAGTACTTC
CDR3aa: CSVEDRLHTGGAYEQYF

v_gene: TRBV6-5
d_gene: -
abundance: -
j_gene: TRBJ2-7
CDR3nt: TGTGCCAGCAGACTGGACATGAACTACGAGCAGTACTTC
CDR3aa: CASRLDMNYEQYF

v_gene: TRBV14
d_gene: -
abundance: -
j_gene: TRBJ1-1
CDR3nt: TGTGCCAGCAGCCATCAAGGACTGCGCATGAACACTGAAGCTTTCTTT
CDR3aa: CASSHQGLRMNTEAFF

v_gene: TRBV7-6
d_gene: -
abundance: -
j_gene: TRBJ2-1
CDR3nt: TGTGCCAGCAGCTTCAAGACAGGCCACTCCTACAATGAGCAGTTCTTC
CDR3aa: CASSFKTGHSYNEQFF

v_gene: TRBV6-1
d_gene: -
abundance: -
j_gene: TRBJ1-5
CDR3nt: TGTGCCAGCAGACCGATCCGGGACCGAGATCAGCCCCAGCATTTT
CDR3aa: CASRPIRDRDQPQHF

v_gene: TRBV28
d_gene: -
abundance: -
j_gene: TRBJ2-7
CDR3nt: TGTGCCAGCAGCAACACCGGGGACACCAGCTCCTACGAGCAGTACTTC
CDR3aa: CASSNTGDTSSYEQYF

v_gene: TRBV18
d_gene: TRBD1
abundance: -
j_gene: TRBJ1-1
CDR3nt: TGTGCCAGCTCACTCGGGACAGACACTGAAGCTTTCTTT
CDR3aa: CASSLGTDTEAFF

v_gene: TRBV15
d_gene: -
abundance: -
j_gene: TRBJ1-1
CDR3nt: TGTGCCACCAGCAGGGGGTCAGGGTTGAGTAGGACTGAAGCTTTCTTT
CDR3aa: CATSRGSGLSRTEAFF

v_gene: TRBV5-4
d_gene: -
abundance: -
j_gene: TRBJ2-2
CDR3nt: TGTGCCAGCAGCTTGCGGCAGCACACCGGGGAGCTGTTTTTT
CDR3aa: CASSLRQHTGELFF

v_gene: TRBV4-3
d_gene: -
abundance: -
j_gene: TRBJ1-3
CDR3nt: TGCGCCAGCAGCCAAGATTCAAGGGACACCATATATTTT
CDR3aa: CASSQDSRDTIYF

v_gene: TRBV7-3
d_gene: -
abundance: -
j_gene: TRBJ2-1
CDR3nt: TGTGCCAGCAGCACCCCGACTCGATTAAATGAGCAGTTCTTC
CDR3aa: CASSTPTRLNEQFF